The entry below gives a single T cell receptor beta chain sequence along with its context. Antigen unknown. The entry originates in a study of blood T cells in healthy people across ages. Findings and limits, study-wide: Naive and antigen-experienced cells could not be conclusively compared, given unsorted PBMCs. There were more naive CD4+ cells and higher diversity in long-lived donors than in aged donors.

Then a second PCR, running roughly 6 to 12 cycles, was carried out with a sample-barcoded 5' primer and a J-beta primer mix. No fewer than 2.5 million CDR3-containing paired-end reads came from each sample. MiXCR, applied by TCRdb to the 5' RACE reads, yields one record per CDR3 protein. The sample lists about 730,000 distinct CDR3 sequences, 43% seen once, with roughly 19% in the top ten. The TCR comes from a woman aged 55-70 years in good health. The source material was blood.

The CDR3: CASSPGQVYTDTQYF. The CDR3 nucleotides are TGTGCCAGCAGCCCAGGACAGGTATACACAGATACGCAGTATTTT. The chain employs TRBV11-1 and TRBJ2-3, with 7 bases that match TRBD1. V dropped 5 bases and J dropped 2; count of bases not matched to a gene: 7. The CDR3 is made up of 15 amino acids. Germline loops: CDR1 SGHAT, CDR2 FQDESV (reference sequence).